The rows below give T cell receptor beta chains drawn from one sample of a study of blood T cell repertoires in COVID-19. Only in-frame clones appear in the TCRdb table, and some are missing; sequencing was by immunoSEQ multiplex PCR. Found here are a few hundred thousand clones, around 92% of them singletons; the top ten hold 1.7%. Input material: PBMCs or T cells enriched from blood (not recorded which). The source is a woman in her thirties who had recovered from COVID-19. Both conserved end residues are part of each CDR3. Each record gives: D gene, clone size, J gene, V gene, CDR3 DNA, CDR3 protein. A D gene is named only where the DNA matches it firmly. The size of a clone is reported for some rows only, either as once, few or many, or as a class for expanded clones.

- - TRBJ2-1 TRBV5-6 TGTGCCAGCAGCTTGGTATCCGGTGATCAGTTCTTC CASSLVSGDQFF
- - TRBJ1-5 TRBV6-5 TGTGCCAGCAGTCGAGAGGGGGGCAATCAGCCCCAGCATTTT CASSREGGNQPQHF
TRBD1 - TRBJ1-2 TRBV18 TGTGCCAACGCAGGGGGTATCTATGGCTACACCTTC CANAGGIYGYTF
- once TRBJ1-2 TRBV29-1 TGCAGCGCCAGCACCGGAGGTACCTATGGCTACACCTTC CSASTGGTYGYTF
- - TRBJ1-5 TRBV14 TGTGCCAGCAGCGCGGGGGCGGCAAATCAGCCCCAGCATTTT CASSAGAANQPQHF
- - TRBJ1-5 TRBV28 TGTGCCAGCAGTTTCTCAGGGTGGAGTCAGCCCCAGCATTTT CASSFSGWSQPQHF
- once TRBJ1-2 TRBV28 TGTGCCAGCAGTGCCGGGACTTACTTCTATGGCTACACCTTC CASSAGTYFYGYTF
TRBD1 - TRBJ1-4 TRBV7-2 TGTGCCAGCAGCTTACAGGGACAGTCTAATGAAAAACTGTTTTTT CASSLQGQSNEKLFF
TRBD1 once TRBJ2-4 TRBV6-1 TGTGCCAGCAGTGAAGGTCTCGGACAGGGGTACATTCAGTACTTC CASSEGLGQGYIQYF
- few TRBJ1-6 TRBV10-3 TGTGCCATCAGTGAGCAAGCAGGGGATGATTCACCCCTCCACTTT CAISEQAGDDSPLHF
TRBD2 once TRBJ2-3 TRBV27 TGTGCCAGCCGCCTCCCGGGGACTAGCGGGAGGGGTACGCAGTATTTT CASRLPGTSGRGTQYF
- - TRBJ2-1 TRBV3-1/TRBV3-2 TGTGCCAGCAGCCAAGATGACGCACCCGGGTATGAGCAGTTCTTC CASSQDDAPGYEQFF
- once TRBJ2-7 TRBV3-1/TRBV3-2 TGTGCCAGCAGCCAAGAAATTCGACAGTGGTCCTACGAGCAGTACTTC CASSQEIRQWSYEQYF
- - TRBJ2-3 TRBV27 TGTGCCAGCAGTCCAACTAGCACAGATACGCAGTATTTT CASSPTSTDTQYF
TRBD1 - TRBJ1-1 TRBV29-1 TGCAGCGTTGATGGTTGGTTGGGACAGGGGGCTTTCCGCACTGAAGCTTTCTTT CSVDGWLGQGAFRTEAFF
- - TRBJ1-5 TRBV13 TGTGCCAGCAGTAGGGGTAGCAATCAGCCCCAGCATTTT CASSRGSNQPQHF
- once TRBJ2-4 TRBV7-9 TGTGCCAGCAGCCCCGGGCAGGGGTTAGCCAAAAACATTCAGTACTTC CASSPGQGLAKNIQYF
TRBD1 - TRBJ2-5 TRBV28 TGTGCCAGCAGTTTATCCAGTCCCGGGACAGGGGCAGAGACCCAGTACTTC CASSLSSPGTGAETQYF
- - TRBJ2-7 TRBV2 TGTGCCAGCAGTGAATCGCCTAGCCGAACCTACGAGCAGTACTTC CASSESPSRTYEQYF
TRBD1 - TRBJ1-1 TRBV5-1 TGCGCCAGCAGCCTTAGGACAGGGAGAGGGCAGAACACTGAAGCTTTCTTT CASSLRTGRGQNTEAFF